This paragraph covers one T cell receptor (beta chain) sequence. These data are taken from a study of T cells after yellow fever vaccination. The CDR3 spans 15 residues. The germline V gene encodes CDR1 LNHDA and CDR2 SQIVND (reference sequence). The ends were cut back, 3 bases at V and 0 bases at J, with 11 bases in the middle. TCRdb itself ran the 5' RACE reads through MiXCR, one entry per CDR3 protein. The sample includes fewer than 400,000 distinct CDR3 sequences, about 10% of them seen just once. The origin of this receptor is a man younger than 35 who received the YFV17D yellow fever vaccine. This chain joins TRBV19 and TRBJ2-5; the D is unclear. The sample in question was CD4+ T cells sorted from PBMCs, obtained 45 days after the yellow fever booster vaccination. CDR3 loop: CASSITIVYQETQYF. Here the CDR3 DNA reads TGTGCCAGTAGTATTACGATAGTCTACCAAGAGACCCAGTACTTC.